The rows below give T cell receptor beta chains drawn from one sample of a study of T cell responses to AZD1222 COVID-19 vaccine. Sequencing was performed with immunoSEQ multiplex PCR; in TCRdb, only in-frame clones are kept and a portion is missing. Of about 80,000 clones listed, 80% to 90% are singletons. Source: peripheral blood, taken 28 days after the second AZD1222 dose. The source of these receptors is an adult who received the AZD1222 COVID-19 vaccine. CDR3s include the opening cysteine and the closing phenylalanine or tryptophan. Each record gives: D gene, J gene, clone size, V gene, CDR3 DNA, CDR3 protein. The D gene is left open where the match is weak. Size values are once, few and many counts, or a class for expanded clones, and some rows have none.

TRBD2	TRBJ2-1	-	TRBV10-2	TGCGCCAGCAGTGGATCGGGGGGGGCTTACAATGAGCAGTTCTTC	CASSGSGGAYNEQFF
-	TRBJ2-5	-	TRBV9	TGTGCCAGCAGCGTAGGAGGGGCCGGGGAGACCCAGTACTTC	CASSVGGAGETQYF
-	TRBJ1-1	-	TRBV7-7	TGTGCTAGCAGCTTACGCTCGGACTCTGAAGCTTTCTTT	CASSLRSDSEAFF
-	TRBJ1-1	-	TRBV19	TGTGCCAGTATCTCCCGCCGGTTAGGCCCTGAAGCTTTCTTT	CASISRRLGPEAFF
-	TRBJ1-3	-	TRBV5-5	TGTGCCAGCAGCTTGGCGTCGGGGGCCTCTGGAAACACCATATATTTT	CASSLASGASGNTIYF
-	TRBJ2-1	few	TRBV3-1/TRBV3-2	TGTGCCAGCAGCCCTCCAGGGAGTGGGGTCAATGAGCAGTTCTTC	CASSPPGSGVNEQFF
-	TRBJ2-1	many	TRBV4-1	TGCGCCAGCAGCCAAGTACGGACTAACTACAATGAGCAGTTCTTC	CASSQVRTNYNEQFF
-	TRBJ2-1	few	TRBV28	TGTGCCAGCAGTTTAGGTGGATCCTACAATGAGCAGTTCTTC	CASSLGGSYNEQFF
TRBD2	TRBJ2-7	once	TRBV5-1	TGCGCCAGCAGCTTACTAGCGGGGGGCCTCAGACCCTACGAGCAGTACTTC	CASSLLAGGLRPYEQYF
-	TRBJ1-2	-	TRBV7-6	TGTGCCAGCAGCTTAGCCGGGATGTATGTAGCTAACTATGGCTACACCTTC	CASSLAGMYVANYGYTF
TRBD1	TRBJ2-3	-	TRBV2	TGTGCCAGCAGCGTCTCCGGGACAGGGGGATTTACAGATACGCAGTATTTT	CASSVSGTGGFTDTQYF
TRBD1	TRBJ1-1	-	TRBV15	TGTGCCACCAGCGAACAGGGGGCAGGAACTGAAGCTTTCTTT	CATSEQGAGTEAFF
-	TRBJ2-5	medium-sized	TRBV4-2	TGTGCCAGCAGCCCTGGTGGGGTTCAAGAGACCCAGTACTTC	CASSPGGVQETQYF
-	TRBJ1-4	-	TRBV6-5	TGTGCCAGCAGTTACTCTTTCTTGGGGCAGGGTGAAAAACTGTTTTTT	CASSYSFLGQGEKLFF
-	TRBJ1-4	-	TRBV7-9	TGTGCCAGCAGCTTAGCCCCTTACAGGGCGCTGGACGAAAAACTGTTTTTT	CASSLAPYRALDEKLFF
-	TRBJ2-5	-	TRBV6-5	TGTGCCAGCAGTTACGGCTCAGGGATGATAGAGACCCAGTACTTC	CASSYGSGMIETQYF
TRBD1	TRBJ2-7	-	TRBV6-2/TRBV6-3	TGTGCCAGCAGTCTATCCAGGGGGCCCTACGAGCAGTACTTC	CASSLSRGPYEQYF
-	TRBJ1-4	-	TRBV19	TGTGCCAGTAGGAAAGACGCTGCAACTAATGAAAAACTGTTTTTT	CASRKDAATNEKLFF
TRBD2	TRBJ2-2	-	TRBV11-3	TGTGCCAGCAGCTTAGGCGGGGCTAGCGGGGCGAACACCGGGGAGCTGTTTTTT	CASSLGGASGANTGELFF
TRBD1	TRBJ2-7	-	TRBV11-2	TGTGCCAGCAGCTTAATCGGGGCAGGGGGCTACGAGCAGTACTTC	CASSLIGAGGYEQYF
-	TRBJ2-5	-	TRBV7-8	TGTGCCAGCAGCTTAGTATTGGGACAAGAGACCCAGTACTTC	CASSLVLGQETQYF
-	TRBJ2-1	-	TRBV5-1	TGCGCCAGCAGCCTGGGGACTGGGGATTACAATGAGCAGTTCTTC	CASSLGTGDYNEQFF
TRBD1	TRBJ1-5	-	TRBV5-8	TGTGCCAGCAGCTTGGTCAGGGGGTGGGATCAGCCCCAGCATTTT	CASSLVRGWDQPQHF
TRBD1	TRBJ2-7	-	TRBV10-2	TGCGCCAGCCAACTAGACAGGGGCTACGAGCAGTACTTC	CASQLDRGYEQYF
-	TRBJ1-1	few	TRBV19	TGTGCCAGTAGTCCAGCCTTCGCCACTGAAGCTTTCTTT	CASSPAFATEAFF
-	TRBJ1-2	-	TRBV6-5	TGTGCCAGCAGTTACTCGAGTAGTAGGGCGGGTGGCTACACCTTC	CASSYSSSRAGGYTF
TRBD1	TRBJ1-5	-	TRBV7-2	TGTGCCAGCAGCACCCGGACAGGCGAGAATCAGCCCCAGCATTTT	CASSTRTGENQPQHF
TRBD1	TRBJ2-3	-	TRBV11-2	TGTGCCAGCAGCGCTAGGGGGGGACAGGGGAGCACAGATACGCAGTATTTT	CASSARGGQGSTDTQYF
TRBD1	TRBJ2-1	-	TRBV29-1	TGCAGCGTTGAGGGGGGCGGGACAGGAGGCTACAATGAGCAGTTCTTC	CSVEGGGTGGYNEQFF
-	TRBJ1-1	-	TRBV6-5	TGTGCCAGCAGGGCAGGGGCTATGAACACTGAAGCTTTCTTT	CASRAGAMNTEAFF
-	TRBJ1-6	few	TRBV28	TGTGCCAGCAGTTTTAGCGGCAGGGGCGGTAATTCACCCCTCCACTTT	CASSFSGRGGNSPLHF
-	TRBJ2-5	once	TRBV15	TGTGCCACCAGCGTAAGGGGAAAAGAGACCCAGTACTTC	CATSVRGKETQYF
TRBD1	TRBJ1-2	-	TRBV10-3	TGTGCCATCAGTACAGGGGACTATGGCTACACCTTC	CAISTGDYGYTF
-	TRBJ1-2	-	TRBV19	TGTGCCAGTAGTATGGGGGGGGAGTGGGCCCATGGCTACACCTTC	CASSMGGEWAHGYTF
-	TRBJ1-1	-	TRBV28	TGTGCCAGCAGTAGTCAGAACACTGAAGCTTTCTTT	CASSSQNTEAFF
-	TRBJ1-6	few	TRBV9	TGTGCCAGCAGCGGGGTGGGCTCCTATAATTCACCCCTCCACTTT	CASSGVGSYNSPLHF
-	TRBJ2-1	-	TRBV24-1	TGTGCCACCAGCCTTCGGAACGACTACAATGAGCAGTTCTTC	CATSLRNDYNEQFF
TRBD2	TRBJ2-3	-	TRBV19	TGTGCCAGTAGTTTCGGTGGCGGGGGGATTACGTACACAGATACGCAGTATTTT	CASSFGGGGITYTDTQYF
-	TRBJ2-1	-	TRBV28	TGTGCCAGCAGCTCCAACTTAAGACGTGAGCAGTTCTTC	CASSSNLRREQFF
-	TRBJ2-5	once	TRBV30	TGTGCCTGGCAAGCGACAGCGTTCCAAGAGACCCAGTACTTC	CAWQATAFQETQYF
-	TRBJ1-2	-	TRBV7-2	TGTGCCAGTACAAGACCGGGACGGACACACTATGGCTACACCTTC	CASTRPGRTHYGYTF
-	TRBJ1-1	-	TRBV4-1	TGCGCCAGCAGGGGGCCTCTCAAGAACACTGAAGCTTTCTTT	CASRGPLKNTEAFF
TRBD1	TRBJ1-3	once	TRBV27	TGTGCCAGCAGTGCGACAGGGAGGGCAAACACCATATATTTT	CASSATGRANTIYF
-	TRBJ1-1	-	TRBV11-2	TGTGCCAGCAGCTTAGTCCAGACTGGAGAAGCTTTCTTT	CASSLVQTGEAFF
-	TRBJ2-1	-	TRBV7-9	TGTGCCAGCACACGACAGGCCCTTCCAACCAATGAGCAGTTCTTC	CASTRQALPTNEQFF
-	TRBJ1-2	-	TRBV6-1	TGTGCCACCAGTCAAGCCGAGGGGGGGAACTATGGCTACACCTTC	CATSQAEGGNYGYTF
TRBD2	TRBJ2-3	-	TRBV7-6	TGTGCCAGCAGCGAACTAGCGGGCACAGATACGCAGTATTTT	CASSELAGTDTQYF
-	TRBJ1-1	-	TRBV15	TGTGCCACCAGCAGAAACAGGGAAGGCACTGAAGCTTTCTTT	CATSRNREGTEAFF
TRBD1	TRBJ2-2	-	TRBV6-1	TGTGCCAGCAGTAGACAGGGGCCGAACACCGGGGAGCTGTTTTTT	CASSRQGPNTGELFF
-	TRBJ2-7	once	TRBV27	TGTGCCAGCAGTTTATCGCCTGCCTACGAGCAGTACTTC	CASSLSPAYEQYF
-	TRBJ1-5	-	TRBV4-1	TGCGCCAGCAGCCAAGAGACCGGACAGATCAATCAGCCCCAGCATTTT	CASSQETGQINQPQHF
TRBD2	TRBJ2-7	-	TRBV16	TGTGCCAGCCACGGACTAGCGGGGGGCTACGAGCAGTACTTC	CASHGLAGGYEQYF
TRBD1	TRBJ1-1	-	TRBV28	TGTGCCAGCAGGGAACAGGGGGCGTGGACTGAAGCTTTCTTT	CASREQGAWTEAFF
-	TRBJ1-2	-	TRBV2	TGTGCCAGCAGTGATGTTCGGGGTATAAACTATGGCTACACCTTC	CASSDVRGINYGYTF